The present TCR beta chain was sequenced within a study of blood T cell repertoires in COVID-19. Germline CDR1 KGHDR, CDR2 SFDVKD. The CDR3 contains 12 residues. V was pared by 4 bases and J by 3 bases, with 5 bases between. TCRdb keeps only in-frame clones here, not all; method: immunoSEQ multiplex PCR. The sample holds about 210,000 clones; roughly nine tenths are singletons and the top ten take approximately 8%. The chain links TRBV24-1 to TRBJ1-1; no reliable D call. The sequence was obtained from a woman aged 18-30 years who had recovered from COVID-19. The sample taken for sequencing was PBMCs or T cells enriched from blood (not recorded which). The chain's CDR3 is CATSDLDTEAFF. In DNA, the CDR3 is TGTGCCACCAGTGACCTTGACACTGAAGCTTTCTTT.